The 8 T cell receptor beta chains presented below share a single source sample, sequenced in a study of blood T cell repertoires in COVID-19 (dated by TCRdb to 2020 to 2022). Libraries came from the immunoSEQ multiplex PCR assay. In TCRdb, the immuneACCESS table is reduced to in-frame sequences with V and J assigned. These tables do not hold every clone; where another copy was compared, an unresolved V gene accounts for under half, and the others remain unexplained. This sample lists around 100,000 clones; approximately 91% were detected once. The top ten clones comprise over 0.95% of the sample. Sequenced input: peripheral blood. These TCRs come from a man aged 55 to 69 with acute or convalescent COVID-19.

The table lists this clone with a count of one. The CDR3 reads CASSLETASGQFF. As DNA, the CDR3 is TGTGCCAGCAGCTTAGAGACGGCGTCGGGGCAGTTCTTC. The chain joins TRBV11-2 to TRBJ2-1; D is unclear. Germline V gene lookup returns CDR1 SGHAT and CDR2 FQNNGV. The CDR3 length is 13 residues. The V end was cut by 0 bases, the J end by 12 bases, with 12 bases between.

Here the CDR3 DNA reads TGTGCCAGCAGCCCGACTCGGAGTCAGCCCCAGCATTTT. This gives the protein CASSPTRSQPQHF. The chain combines TRBV7-2 with TRBJ1-5; D unclear. Germline V gene lookup returns CDR1 SGHTA and CDR2 FQGNSA. The CDR3 is 13 amino acids. V lost 5 bases to trimming and J lost 6 bases, with 11 bases between them.

This clone came up once. This chain joins TRBV6-1 and TRBJ1-1; tentative D call: TRBD1 (5 bases). CDR3 length: 14 amino acids. The germline V and J ends were trimmed by 0 bases and 4 bases, with 9 bases remaining between them. Per the germline V gene, CDR1 is MNHNS and CDR2 is SASEGT. The CDR3, as DNA: TGTGCCAGCAGTGAAGCGGACAAGCGCACTGAAGCTTTCTTT. Translation: CASSEADKRTEAFF.

The chain has TRBV5-5 and TRBJ2-7; no definite D call. Germline V gene data show CDR1 as SGHKS and CDR2 as YYEKEE (reference sequence). V was clipped by 0 bases and J by 0 bases, with 7 bases between them. CDR3 length equals 14 residues. The chain's CDR3 is CASSLVADSYEQYV. DNA for the CDR3: TGTGCCAGCAGCTTGGTTGCGGACTCCTACGAGCAGTACGTC.

The J gene is TRBJ2-2, the V gene TRBV30; 11 bases match TRBD2. This CDR3 comprises 16 residues. The trim removed 0 bases at V and 2 bases at J, leaving 2 bases unmatched. CDR1 GTSNPN and CDR2 SVGIG come from the germline V gene (reference sequence). This CDR3 is CAWSVGLADNTGELFF. The CDR3 DNA follows: TGTGCCTGGAGTGTGGGACTAGCGGATAACACCGGGGAGCTGTTTTTT.

This clone was counted a single time. This chain joins TRBV29-1 and TRBJ1-5; no clear D gene. V was trimmed by 6 bases and J by 0 bases, leaving 12 bases between them. The CDR3 is 14 amino acids. The germline V gene encodes CDR1 SQVTM and CDR2 ANQGSEA. CDR3 sequence (DNA): TGCAGCGTCGCCGAGGCCGGTAGCAATCAGCCCCAGCATTTT. It encodes CSVAEAGSNQPQHF.

The chain combines TRBV5-4 with TRBJ2-7, with D possibly being TRBD2 (7 bases). The ends were cut back, 5 bases at V and 3 bases at J, with 18 bases in the middle. Germline V lookup: CDR1 SGHNT, CDR2 YYREEE (reference sequence). The CDR3 loop spans 15 amino acids. CDR3 sequence (DNA): TGTGCCAGCAGTATACGCGGGGGCTTTTACTACGAGCAGTACTTC. It encodes CASSIRGGFYYEQYF.

V and J are TRBV5-1 and TRBJ1-3; D possibly corresponds to TRBD1 (6 bases). V was trimmed by 4 bases and J by 2 bases, leaving 10 bases between them. Germline V gives CDR1 SGHRS, CDR2 YFSETQ. This CDR3 has 14 residues. CDR3 in amino acids: CASSNTGTGNTIYF. CDR3 nucleotide sequence: TGCGCCAGCAGCAATACAGGGACTGGAAACACCATATATTTT.